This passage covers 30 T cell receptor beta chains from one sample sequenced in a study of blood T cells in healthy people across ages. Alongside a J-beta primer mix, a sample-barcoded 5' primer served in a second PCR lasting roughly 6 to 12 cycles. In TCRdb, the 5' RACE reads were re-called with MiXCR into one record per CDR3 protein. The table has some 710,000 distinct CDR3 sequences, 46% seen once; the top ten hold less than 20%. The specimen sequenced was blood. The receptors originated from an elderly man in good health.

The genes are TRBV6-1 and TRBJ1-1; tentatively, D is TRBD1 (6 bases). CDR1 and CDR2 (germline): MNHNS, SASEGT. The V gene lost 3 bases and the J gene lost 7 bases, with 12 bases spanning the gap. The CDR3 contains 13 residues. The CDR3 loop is CASSDPNRVEAFF. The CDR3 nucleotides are TGTGCCAGCAGTGACCCCAACAGGGTTGAAGCTTTCTTT.

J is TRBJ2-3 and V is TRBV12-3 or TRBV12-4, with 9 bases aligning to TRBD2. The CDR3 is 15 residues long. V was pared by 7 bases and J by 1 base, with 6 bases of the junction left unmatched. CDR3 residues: CASNLIAGGTDTQYF. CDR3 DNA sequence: TGTGCCAGCAACCTGATAGCGGGAGGCACAGATACGCAGTATTTT.

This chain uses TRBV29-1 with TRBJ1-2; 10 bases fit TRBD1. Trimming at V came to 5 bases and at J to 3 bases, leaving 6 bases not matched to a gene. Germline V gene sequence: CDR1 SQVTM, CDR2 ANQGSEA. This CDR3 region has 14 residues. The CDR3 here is CSVPGQGNDYGYTF. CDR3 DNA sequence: TGCAGCGTTCCGGGACAGGGGAACGACTATGGCTACACCTTC.

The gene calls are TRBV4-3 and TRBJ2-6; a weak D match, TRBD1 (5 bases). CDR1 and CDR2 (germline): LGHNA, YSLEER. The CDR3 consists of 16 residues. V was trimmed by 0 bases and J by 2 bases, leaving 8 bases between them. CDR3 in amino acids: CASSQEQAAGANVLTF. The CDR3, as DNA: TGCGCCAGCAGCCAAGAACAGGCCGCTGGGGCCAACGTCCTGACTTTC.

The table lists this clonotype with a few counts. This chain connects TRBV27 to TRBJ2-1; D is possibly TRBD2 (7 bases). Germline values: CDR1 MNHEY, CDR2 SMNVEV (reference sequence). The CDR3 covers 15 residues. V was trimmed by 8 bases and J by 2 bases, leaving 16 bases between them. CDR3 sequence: CASRGAGPPYNEQFF. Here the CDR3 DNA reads TGTGCCAGCCGGGGGGCGGGACCACCCTACAATGAGCAGTTCTTC.

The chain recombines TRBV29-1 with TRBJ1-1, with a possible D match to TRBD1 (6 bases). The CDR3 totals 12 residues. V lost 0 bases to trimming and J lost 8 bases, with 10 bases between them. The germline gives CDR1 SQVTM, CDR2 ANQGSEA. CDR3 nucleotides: TGCAGCGTTGAAGAAGGGGGGCGCGAAGCTTTCTTT. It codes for CSVEEGGREAFF.

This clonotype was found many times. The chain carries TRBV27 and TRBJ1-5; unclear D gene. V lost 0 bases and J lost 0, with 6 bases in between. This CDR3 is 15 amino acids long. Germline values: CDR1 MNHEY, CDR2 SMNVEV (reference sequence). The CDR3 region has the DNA TGTGCCAGCAGTTTATCGACCTATAGCAATCAGCCCCAGCATTTT. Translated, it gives CASSLSTYSNQPQHF.

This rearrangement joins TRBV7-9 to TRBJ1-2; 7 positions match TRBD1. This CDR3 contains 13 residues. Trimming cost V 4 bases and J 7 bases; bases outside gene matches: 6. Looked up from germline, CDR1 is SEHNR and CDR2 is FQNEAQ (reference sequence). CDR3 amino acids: CASSSTGYRGYTF. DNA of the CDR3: TGTGCCAGCAGCTCGACAGGGTATCGTGGCTACACCTTC.

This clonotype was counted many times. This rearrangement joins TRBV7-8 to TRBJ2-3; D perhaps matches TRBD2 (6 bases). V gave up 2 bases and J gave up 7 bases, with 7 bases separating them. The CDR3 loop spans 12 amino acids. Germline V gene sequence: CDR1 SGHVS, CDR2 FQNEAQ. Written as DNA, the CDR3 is TGTGCCAGCAGCTTACTAGCGTATACGCAGTATTTT. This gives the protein CASSLLAYTQYF.

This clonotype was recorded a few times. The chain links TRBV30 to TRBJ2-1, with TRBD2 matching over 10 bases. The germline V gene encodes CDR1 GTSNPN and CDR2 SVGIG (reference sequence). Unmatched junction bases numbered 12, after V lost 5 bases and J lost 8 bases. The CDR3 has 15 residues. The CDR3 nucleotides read TGTGCCTGGGGGCAACCTAGCGGGAGTTGGGATGAGCAGTTCTTC. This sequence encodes CAWGQPSGSWDEQFF. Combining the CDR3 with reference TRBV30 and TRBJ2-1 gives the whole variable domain SQTIHQWPATLVQPVGSPLSLECTVEGTSNPNLYWYRQAAGRGLQLLFYSVGIGQISSEVPQNLSASRPQDRQFILSSKKLLLSDSGFYLCAWGQPSGSWDEQFFGPGTRLTVL.

The CDR3 loop reads CATSDWTGSSYEQYF. The DNA of the CDR3 is TGTGCCACCAGTGATTGGACAGGGAGCTCCTACGAGCAGTACTTC. This chain joins TRBV24-1 and TRBJ2-7; 8 nucleotides line up with TRBD1. The CDR3 sequence is 15 residues long. Looked up from germline, CDR1 is KGHDR and CDR2 is SFDVKD. Unmatched junction bases numbered 2, after V lost 2 bases and J lost 0 bases.

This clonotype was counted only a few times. The chain's CDR3 is CASSQARGFTDTQYF. The CDR3 DNA reads as TGCGCCAGCAGCCAAGCTCGAGGTTTCACAGATACGCAGTATTTT. The chain links TRBV4-3 to TRBJ2-3; no firm D call. The CDR3 has 15 amino acids. Per germline, CDR1 LGHNA and CDR2 YSLEER. V lost 1 base and J lost 2, with 10 bases in between.

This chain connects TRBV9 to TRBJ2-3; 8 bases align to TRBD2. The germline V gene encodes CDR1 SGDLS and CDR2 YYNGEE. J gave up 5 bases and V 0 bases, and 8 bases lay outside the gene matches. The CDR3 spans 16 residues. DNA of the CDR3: TGTGCCAGCAGCGTAGCCGACGGGAGGGCCAGAGATACGCAGTATTTT. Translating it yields CASSVADGRARDTQYF.

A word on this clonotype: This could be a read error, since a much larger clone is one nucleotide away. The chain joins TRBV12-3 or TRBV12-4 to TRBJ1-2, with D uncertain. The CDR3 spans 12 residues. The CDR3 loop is CAGSPQDYGYTF. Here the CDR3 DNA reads TGTGCCGGCAGCCCCCAAGACTATGGCTACACCTTC.

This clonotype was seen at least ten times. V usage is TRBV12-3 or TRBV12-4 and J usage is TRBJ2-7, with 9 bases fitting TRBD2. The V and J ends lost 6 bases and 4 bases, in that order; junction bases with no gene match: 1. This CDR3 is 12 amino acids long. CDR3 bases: TGTGCCAGCAGCGCGGGGGGGTACGAGCAGTACTTC. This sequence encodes CASSAGGYEQYF.

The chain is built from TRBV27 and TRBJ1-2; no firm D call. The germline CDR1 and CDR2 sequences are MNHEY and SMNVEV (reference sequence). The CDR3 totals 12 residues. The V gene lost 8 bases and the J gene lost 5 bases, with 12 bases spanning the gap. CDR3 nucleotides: TGTGCCAGCGGCTCGACGGTTTATGGCTACACCTTC. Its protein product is CASGSTVYGYTF.

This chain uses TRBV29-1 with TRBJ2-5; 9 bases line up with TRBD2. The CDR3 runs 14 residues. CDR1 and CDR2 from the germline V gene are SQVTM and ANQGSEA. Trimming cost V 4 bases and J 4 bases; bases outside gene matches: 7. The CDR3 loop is CSVGGVAGAETQYF. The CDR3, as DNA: TGCAGCGTTGGGGGGGTAGCGGGAGCAGAGACCCAGTACTTC.

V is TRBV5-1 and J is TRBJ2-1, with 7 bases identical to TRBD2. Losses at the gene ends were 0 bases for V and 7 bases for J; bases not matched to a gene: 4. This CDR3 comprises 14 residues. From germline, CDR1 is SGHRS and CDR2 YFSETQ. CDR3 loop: CASSLAAGENEQFF. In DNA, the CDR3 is TGCGCCAGCAGCTTGGCGGCGGGAGAAAATGAGCAGTTCTTC.

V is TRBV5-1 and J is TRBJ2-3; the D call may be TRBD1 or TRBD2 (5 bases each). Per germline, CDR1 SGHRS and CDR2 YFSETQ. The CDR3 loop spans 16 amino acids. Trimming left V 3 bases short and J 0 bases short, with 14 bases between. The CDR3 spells CASSYPGTASTDTQYF. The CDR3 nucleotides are TGCGCCAGCAGCTACCCCGGGACGGCTAGCACAGATACGCAGTATTTT.

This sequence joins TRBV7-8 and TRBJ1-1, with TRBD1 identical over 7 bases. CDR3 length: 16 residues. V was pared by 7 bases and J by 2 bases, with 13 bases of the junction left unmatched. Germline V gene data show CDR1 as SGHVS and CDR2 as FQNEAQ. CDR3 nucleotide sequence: TGTGCCAGCAACCGAGGGGAACAGGGGTTAAACACTGAAGCTTTCTTT. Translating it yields CASNRGEQGLNTEAFF.

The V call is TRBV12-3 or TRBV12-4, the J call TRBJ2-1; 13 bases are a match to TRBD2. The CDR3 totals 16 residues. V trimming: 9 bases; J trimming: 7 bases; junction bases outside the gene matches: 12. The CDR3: CASKPGLAGFSNEQFF. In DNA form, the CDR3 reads TGTGCCAGTAAACCGGGACTAGCGGGATTCTCTAATGAGCAGTTCTTC.

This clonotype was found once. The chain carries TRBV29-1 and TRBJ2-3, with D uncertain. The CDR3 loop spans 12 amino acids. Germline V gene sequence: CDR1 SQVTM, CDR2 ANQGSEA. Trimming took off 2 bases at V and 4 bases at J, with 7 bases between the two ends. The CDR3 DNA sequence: TGCAGCGTTGAATGGAGCCCAGATACGCAGTATTTT. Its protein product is CSVEWSPDTQYF.

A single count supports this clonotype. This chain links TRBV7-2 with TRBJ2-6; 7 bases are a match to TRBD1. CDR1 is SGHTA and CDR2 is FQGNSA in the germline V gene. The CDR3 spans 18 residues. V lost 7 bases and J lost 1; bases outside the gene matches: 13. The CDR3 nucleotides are TGTGCCAGCATCGCAACGACAGGGCGCCCTTCTGGGGCCAACGTCCTGACTTTC. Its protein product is CASIATTGRPSGANVLTF.

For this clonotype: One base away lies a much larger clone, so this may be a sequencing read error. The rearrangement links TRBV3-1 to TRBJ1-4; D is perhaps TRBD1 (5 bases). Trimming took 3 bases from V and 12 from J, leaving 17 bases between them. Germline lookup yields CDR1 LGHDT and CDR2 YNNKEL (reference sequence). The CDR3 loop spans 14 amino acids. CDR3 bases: TGTGCCAGCAGCCAGAACCACATCAGGGCGGAACTGTTTTTT. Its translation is CASSQNHIRAELFF.

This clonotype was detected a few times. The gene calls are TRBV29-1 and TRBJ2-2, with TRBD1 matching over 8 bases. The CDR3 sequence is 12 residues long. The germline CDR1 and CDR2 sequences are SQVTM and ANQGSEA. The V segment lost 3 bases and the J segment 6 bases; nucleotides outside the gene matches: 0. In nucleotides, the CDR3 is TGCAGCGTTGAGACAGGGGCCGGGGAGCTGTTTTTT. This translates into CSVETGAGELFF.

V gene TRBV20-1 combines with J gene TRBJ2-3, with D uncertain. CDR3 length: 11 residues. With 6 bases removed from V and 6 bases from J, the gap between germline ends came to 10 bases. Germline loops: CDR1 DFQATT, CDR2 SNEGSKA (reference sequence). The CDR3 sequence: CSAEYKDTQYF. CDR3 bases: TGCAGTGCAGAATACAAGGATACGCAGTATTTT.

The CDR3 coding sequence is TGTGCCAGCAGCTCGGGACTAGCGATACCCTCCTACGAGCAGTACTTC. Translation: CASSSGLAIPSYEQYF. The chain combines TRBV28 with TRBJ2-7, with TRBD2 identical over 10 bases. This CDR3 comprises 16 residues. CDR1 and CDR2 from the germline V gene are MDHEN and SYDVKM. The V gene end was trimmed by 6 bases and the J gene end by 0 bases; junction bases not matched to a gene: 8. Drawing the rest from reference TRBV28 and TRBJ2-7, the complete variable domain is DVKVTQSSRYLVKRTGEKVFLECVQDMDHENMFWYRQDPGLGLRLIYFSYDVKMKEKGDIPEGYSVSREKKERFSLILESASTNQTSMYLCASSSGLAIPSYEQYFGPGTRLTVT.

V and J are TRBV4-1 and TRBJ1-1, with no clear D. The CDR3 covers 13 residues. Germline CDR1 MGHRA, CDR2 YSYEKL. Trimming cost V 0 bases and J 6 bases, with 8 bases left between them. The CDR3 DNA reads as TGCGCCAGCAGCCAAGATAGGGCGGCTGAAGCTTTCTTT. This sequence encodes CASSQDRAAEAFF.

In DNA form, the CDR3 reads TGTGCCAGCAGCCAAGGTCTAAACGACAATGAGCAGTTCTTC. Its protein is CASSQGLNDNEQFF. The chain links TRBV3-1 to TRBJ2-1; D call uncertain. V dropped 1 base and J dropped 5 bases, with 9 bases sitting between them. The germline gives CDR1 LGHDT, CDR2 YNNKEL (reference sequence). The length of the CDR3 is 14 residues.

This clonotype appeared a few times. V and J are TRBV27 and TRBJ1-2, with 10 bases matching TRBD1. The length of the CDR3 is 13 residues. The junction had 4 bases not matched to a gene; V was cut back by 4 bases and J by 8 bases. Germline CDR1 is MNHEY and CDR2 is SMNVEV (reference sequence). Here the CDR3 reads CASSSTGGFGYTF. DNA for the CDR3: TGTGCCAGCAGTTCGACAGGGGGCTTCGGCTACACCTTC.